The 24 T cell receptor beta chains listed next were all sequenced from one sample in a study of siplizumab effects on memory and regulatory T cells. Using immunoSEQ multiplex PCR, the repertoire was profiled, and TCRdb retains in-frame clones only, with some absent. Of some 81,000 clones in the sample, approximately 95% were seen once. Sequences were obtained from CD8+ T cells sorted from blood. These receptors were obtained from a human donor in good health.

This rearrangement joins TRBV10-3 to TRBJ2-7; 8 positions agree with TRBD2. CDR3 length: 14 amino acids. Trimming took 10 bases from V and 0 from J; bases not matched to a gene: 8. CDR1 and CDR2 from the germline V gene are ENHRY and SYGVKD. CDR3 in amino acids: CASGGTPSSYEQYF. CDR3 coding DNA: TGTGCCAGCGGGGGGACTCCTAGCTCCTACGAGCAGTACTTC.

This clone came up once. The genes are TRBV27 and TRBJ2-2; TRBD2 agrees at 8 bases. After removal of 2 bases from V and 1 base from J, the junction contained 3 bases not matched to a gene. The germline CDR1 and CDR2 sequences are MNHEY and SMNVEV (reference sequence). The CDR3 contains 16 residues. This CDR3 is CASSLILAGNTGELFF. CDR3 nucleotides: TGTGCCAGCAGTTTAATTCTAGCGGGGAACACCGGGGAGCTGTTTTTT.

The chain is built from TRBV7-9 and TRBJ2-1, with 8 positions matching TRBD2. The germline V gene encodes CDR1 SEHNR and CDR2 FQNEAQ (reference sequence). CDR3 size: 15 residues. J was trimmed by 6 bases and V by 5 bases; bases with no gene match: 9. The CDR3 bases are TGTGCCAGCAGCCCCCGGACTAGCAGCACCAATGAGCAGTTCTTC. Its translation: CASSPRTSSTNEQFF.

This rearrangement joins TRBV9 to TRBJ2-7, with D possibly being TRBD1 (5 bases). There are 13 residues in the CDR3. V lost 3 bases to trimming and J lost 2 bases, with 9 bases between them. The V gene's germline CDR1 is SGDLS and CDR2 YYNGEE. CDR3 loop: CASSADTPYEQYF. The CDR3 region has the DNA TGTGCCAGCAGCGCGGACACGCCCTACGAGCAGTACTTC.

V usage is TRBV5-4 and J usage is TRBJ2-7; the match to TRBD1 covers 7 bases. Germline assignment: CDR1 SGHNT and CDR2 YYREEE (reference sequence). V lost 4 bases and J lost 2; bases outside the gene matches: 15. The CDR3 runs to 17 residues. The CDR3 DNA reads TGTGCCAGCAGCCGAGGTAAAGGGGGCGAAGGCCCCTACGAGCAGTACTTC. Translation: CASSRGKGGEGPYEQYF.

The CDR3 region is CASSEGFTYNEQFF. As DNA, the CDR3 is TGTGCCAGCTCTGAGGGATTTACCTACAATGAGCAGTTCTTC. This rearrangement joins TRBV9 to TRBJ2-1, with D possibly matching TRBD2 (5 bases). Trimming pared 7 bases from V and 2 bases from J, leaving 13 bases between. The CDR3 is 14 amino acids. Germline V gene lookup returns CDR1 SGDLS and CDR2 YYNGEE.

The rearrangement joins TRBV4-1 to TRBJ2-7; 7 bases line up with TRBD2. The length of the CDR3 is 14 residues. Per germline, CDR1 MGHRA and CDR2 YSYEKL. The V gene end was trimmed by 6 bases and the J gene end by 2 bases; junction bases not matched to a gene: 7. The CDR3 loop reads CASSPWDYTYEQYF. CDR3 DNA sequence: TGCGCCAGCAGTCCGTGGGACTACACCTACGAGCAGTACTTC.

The CDR3, as DNA: TGTGCCAGCAGCTTGGGTGGACAGGGTAGCGAGCAGTACTTC. It encodes CASSLGGQGSEQYF. This chain uses TRBV5-6 with TRBJ2-7; 8 bases line up with TRBD1. Germline values: CDR1 SGHDT, CDR2 YYEEEE. The CDR3 covers 14 residues. V shed 0 bases, J shed 6 bases, and the junction held 5 bases outside the gene matches.

The chain joins TRBV28 to TRBJ2-5, with 7 bases identical to TRBD2. This CDR3 has 18 residues. The germline V gene has CDR1 MDHEN and CDR2 SYDVKM. The V and J ends lost 3 bases and 3 bases, in that order; junction bases with no gene match: 16. The CDR3, as DNA: TGTGCCAGCAGTTTGGTGGTCACTAGCGAAGGAGAAGAAGAGACCCAGTACTTC. It codes for CASSLVVTSEGEEETQYF. Supplemented by reference TRBV28 and TRBJ2-5, the full variable domain reads DVKVTQSSRYLVKRTGEKVFLECVQDMDHENMFWYRQDPGLGLRLIYFSYDVKMKEKGDIPEGYSVSREKKERFSLILESASTNQTSMYLCASSLVVTSEGEEETQYFGPGTRLLVL.

This clone was recorded once. V usage is TRBV4-2 and J usage is TRBJ2-3, with TRBD2 identical over 9 bases. This CDR3 spans 17 amino acids. J gave up 4 bases and V 0 bases, and 8 bases lay outside the gene matches. Germline lookup yields CDR1 LGHNA and CDR2 YNFKEQ. The CDR3 nucleotides are TGTGCCAGCAGCCAAGAAGGTGCGGGAGGGCCATCAGATACGCAGTATTTT. Translating it yields CASSQEGAGGPSDTQYF.

The gene calls are TRBV4-2 and TRBJ2-7, with 10 bases that match TRBD2. This CDR3 is built from 16 residues. Germline trimming cut 3 bases from V and 2 bases from J; bases unmatched to any gene: 7. Germline V CDR1 and CDR2: LGHNA, YNFKEQ. The CDR3 loop is CASSHLASGGPYEQYF. The DNA of the CDR3 is TGTGCCAGCAGCCACCTCGCTAGCGGGGGCCCCTACGAGCAGTACTTC.

The V and J genes are TRBV13 and TRBJ2-2, with TRBD2 identical over 7 bases. V trimming: 2 bases; J trimming: 1 base; junction bases outside the gene matches: 4. Germline-derived CDR1 and CDR2 are PRHDT and FYEKMQ (reference sequence). The CDR3 spans 16 residues. The CDR3 DNA follows: TGTGCCAGCAGCTTAACCGGACTAGGGAACACCGGGGAGCTGTTTTTT. This translates into CASSLTGLGNTGELFF.

This chain connects TRBV9 to TRBJ2-2, with 10 bases lining up with TRBD2. The CDR3 is 17 amino acids. The germline V gene has CDR1 SGDLS and CDR2 YYNGEE. Trimming took 1 base from V and 6 from J; bases not matched to a gene: 9. The CDR3 nucleotides read TGTGCCAGCAGCGTAACCCCTAGCGGGAGTATTTCCGGGGAGCTGTTTTTT. It codes for CASSVTPSGSISGELFF.

The chain joins TRBV5-6 to TRBJ2-1; D is unclear. Trimming pared 0 bases from V and 6 bases from J, leaving 13 bases between. The length of the CDR3 is 15 residues. Germline loops: CDR1 SGHDT, CDR2 YYEEEE. The CDR3 region has the DNA TGTGCCAGCAGCTTGGGTGGGCTCCCCGCCAATGAGCAGTTCTTC. The encoded protein is CASSLGGLPANEQFF.

This clone has only a few counts. This chain links TRBV27 with TRBJ2-6; no clear D gene. Germline V gene sequence: CDR1 MNHEY, CDR2 SMNVEV (reference sequence). There are 14 residues in the CDR3. The ends were cut back, 6 bases at V and 2 bases at J, with 8 bases in the middle. This CDR3 is CASRGIAGANVLTF. CDR3 nucleotides: TGTGCCAGCAGAGGGATAGCTGGGGCCAACGTCCTGACTTTC.

The J gene is TRBJ1-2, the V gene TRBV6-5, with 9 bases matching TRBD1. The length of the CDR3 is 14 residues. Germline V gene sequence: CDR1 MNHEY, CDR2 SVGAGI. V lost 7 bases to trimming and J lost 2 bases; unmatched junction nucleotides: 5. The CDR3 sequence: CASTAGTGNYGYTF. The CDR3 DNA sequence: TGTGCCAGCACTGCCGGGACAGGGAACTATGGCTACACCTTC.

This chain uses TRBV18 with TRBJ1-5; D remains ambiguous. Germline V gene lookup returns CDR1 KGHSH and CDR2 LQKENI. V shed 0 bases and J shed 9 bases, with 18 bases lying between them. The CDR3 is 16 amino acids. The CDR3 reads CASSPPADGALGPQHF. CDR3 DNA sequence: TGTGCCAGCTCACCACCGGCGGACGGCGCGCTAGGGCCCCAGCATTTT.

The chain is built from TRBV6-5 and TRBJ2-7, with TRBD2 identical over 7 bases. CDR3 length: 14 residues. With V trimmed by 5 bases and J by 0 bases, 4 bases remained unmatched. Per the germline V gene, CDR1 is MNHEY and CDR2 is SVGAGI. The CDR3 protein is CASSIRDYSYEQYF. Here the CDR3 DNA reads TGTGCCAGCAGTATCCGGGACTACTCCTACGAGCAGTACTTC.

The gene calls are TRBV9 and TRBJ2-1; TRBD1 agrees at 7 bases. Germline trimming cut 0 bases from V and 7 bases from J; bases unmatched to any gene: 7. The germline CDR1 and CDR2 sequences are SGDLS and YYNGEE. The CDR3 covers 15 residues. For the CDR3, the DNA is TGTGCCAGCAGCGTAGAGGGACAGACGGTAAATGAGCAGTTCTTC. Amino acid sequence: CASSVEGQTVNEQFF.

J is TRBJ2-1 and V is TRBV5-1; 7 bases match TRBD1. CDR1 is SGHRS and CDR2 is YFSETQ in the germline V gene. This CDR3 has 16 residues. The ends lost 1 base at V and 3 bases at J; junction bases unmatched: 7. The CDR3 region is CASSLSRDRIYNEQFF. The CDR3 region has the DNA TGCGCCAGCAGCTTGTCCCGGGACAGAATCTACAATGAGCAGTTCTTC.

The chain uses TRBV27 and TRBJ2-7, with TRBD1 matching over 9 bases. Germline V gene sequence: CDR1 MNHEY, CDR2 SMNVEV (reference sequence). The CDR3 has 14 residues. V was clipped by 4 bases and J by 3 bases; unmatched bases: 4. The CDR3 region is CASSSGTGFYEQYF. The CDR3 nucleotides are TGTGCCAGCAGTTCCGGGACAGGGTTCTACGAGCAGTACTTC.

J is TRBJ2-7 and V is TRBV7-9, with 8 bases that match TRBD2. V was pared by 3 bases and J by 7 bases, with 8 bases of the junction left unmatched. CDR3 length: 14 amino acids. The V gene's germline CDR1 is SEHNR and CDR2 FQNEAQ (reference sequence). Written as DNA, the CDR3 is TGTGCCAGCAGCTTGTCGTATGGGACTAGTGAGCAGTACTTC. Residues: CASSLSYGTSEQYF.

The chain joins TRBV19 to TRBJ1-5, with TRBD1 as a possible D gene (6 bases). V dropped 7 bases and J dropped 6 bases, with 13 bases sitting between them. This CDR3 region has 13 residues. Germline V gene sequence: CDR1 LNHDA, CDR2 SQIVND (reference sequence). The CDR3 DNA reads TGTGCCAGTACTACAGGGTTTGCTCAGCCCCAGCATTTT. This gives the protein CASTTGFAQPQHF.

The CDR3 coding sequence is TGTGCCAGCAGCTTAGTAGCGGGAACGTACAATGAGCAGTTCTTC. This translates into CASSLVAGTYNEQFF. The rearrangement uses TRBV7-9 and TRBJ2-1; TRBD2 matches 8 bases. The junction had 3 bases not matched to a gene; V was cut back by 1 base and J by 4 bases. Germline CDR1 is SEHNR and CDR2 is FQNEAQ (reference sequence). This CDR3 comprises 15 residues.